The 31 T cell receptor beta chains reported below all come from one sample, sequenced in a study of blood T cell repertoires in COVID-19. Sequenced by immunoSEQ multiplex PCR; TCRdb stores in-frame clones only, minus some. The data contain some 290,000 clones, almost 90% of them singletons. Sample: peripheral blood. Source of these receptors: a middle-aged woman with COVID-19, enrolled during active disease.

V is TRBV5-1 and J is TRBJ2-5; 8 bases align to TRBD2. The CDR3 extends over 15 amino acids. The germline gives CDR1 SGHRS, CDR2 YFSETQ. With 4 bases clipped from V and 2 bases from J, the junction kept 7 bases outside the gene matches. CDR3: CASSTGLAAQETQYF. Written as DNA, the CDR3 is TGCGCCAGCAGCACTGGACTAGCAGCACAAGAGACCCAGTACTTC.

The chain links TRBV19 to TRBJ2-2; no definite D call. The germline V gene has CDR1 LNHDA and CDR2 SQIVND (reference sequence). The CDR3 is made up of 13 amino acids. V lost 3 bases and J 7 bases, leaving 9 bases between the germline ends. CDR3: CASSIGGSGELFF. The CDR3 DNA reads as TGTGCCAGTAGTATCGGTGGTAGCGGGGAGCTGTTTTTT. The variable domain in full, with the rest retrieved from reference TRBV19 and TRBJ2-2, is DGGITQSPKYLFRKEGQNVTLSCEQNLNHDAMYWYRQDPGQGLRLIYYSQIVNDFQKGDIAEGYSVSREKKESFPLTVTSAQKNPTAFYLCASSIGGSGELFFGEGSRLTVL.

This chain uses TRBV5-1 with TRBJ1-3; 7 bases match TRBD1. The CDR3 consists of 14 residues. The V gene end was trimmed by 7 bases and the J gene end by 2 bases; junction bases not matched to a gene: 6. Germline CDR1 is SGHRS and CDR2 is YFSETQ. The CDR3 coding sequence is TGCGCCAGCGCCAGACAGGGACCTGGAAACACCATATATTTT. This translates into CASARQGPGNTIYF.

The CDR3 DNA sequence: TGCGCCAGCAGCGCAAAACTAGCGGGCCCATACAATGAGCAGTTCTTC. This gives the protein CASSAKLAGPYNEQFF. The chain employs TRBV5-1 and TRBJ2-1; TRBD2 matches 9 bases. V lost 4 bases to trimming and J lost 4 bases; unmatched junction nucleotides: 9. Per germline, CDR1 SGHRS and CDR2 YFSETQ. This CDR3 region has 16 residues.

The chain uses TRBV7-2 and TRBJ1-2, with D uncertain. Germline CDR1 SGHTA, CDR2 FQGNSA. The CDR3 has 13 amino acids. Trimming removed 6 bases at V and 8 bases at J, with 16 bases between. CDR3 coding DNA: TGTGCCAGCAGTCGGGCCCTAGGGAGCGGCTACACCTTC. This codes for CASSRALGSGYTF.

This chain links TRBV5-1 with TRBJ2-6, with D uncertain. Trimming took 0 bases from V and 0 from J, leaving 7 bases between them. The CDR3 loop spans 16 amino acids. Germline CDR1 SGHRS, CDR2 YFSETQ. CDR3 in amino acids: CASSLAVSSGANVLTF. Here the CDR3 DNA reads TGCGCCAGCAGCTTGGCCGTTAGCTCTGGGGCCAACGTCCTGACTTTC.

The count of this clone is one. This chain links TRBV5-1 with TRBJ2-7; D might be TRBD1 (6 bases). This CDR3 has 13 amino acids. CDR1 and CDR2 from the germline V gene are SGHRS and YFSETQ. Trimming removed 2 bases at V and 2 bases at J, with 8 bases between. DNA for the CDR3: TGCGCCAGCAGCTTTGAGGGGGCCTACGAGCAGTACTTC. Translation gives CASSFEGAYEQYF. Full variable domain (outside the CDR3, taken from reference TRBV5-1 and TRBJ2-7): KAGVTQTPRYLIKTRGQQVTLSCSPISGHRSVSWYQQTPGQGLQFLFEYFSETQRNKGNFPGRFSGRQFSNSRSEMNVSTLELGDSALYLCASSFEGAYEQYFGPGTRLTVT.

This chain uses TRBV11-2 with TRBJ2-1; weak D call: TRBD2 (6 bases). V lost 0 bases and J 2 bases, leaving 11 bases between the germline ends. CDR3 length equals 16 residues. CDR1 is SGHAT, CDR2 FQNNGV, per germline. The CDR3 DNA sequence: TGTGCCAGCAGCTTAGACCCCGGGACTCCCTACAATGAGCAGTTCTTC. This codes for CASSLDPGTPYNEQFF.

The chain carries TRBV3-1 (or the pseudogene TRBV3-2) and TRBJ2-5, with 10 bases identical to TRBD2. Germline-derived CDR1 and CDR2 are LGHDT and YNNKEL (reference sequence). Trimming at V came to 6 bases and at J to 3 bases, leaving 7 bases not matched to a gene. CDR3 size: 15 residues. The CDR3 here is CASRPLAGAKETQYF. DNA of the CDR3: TGTGCCAGCAGGCCTCTAGCGGGGGCCAAAGAGACCCAGTACTTC.

This chain joins TRBV5-1 and TRBJ1-1; tentatively, D is TRBD1 (6 bases). Germline V lookup: CDR1 SGHRS, CDR2 YFSETQ. Trimming removed 4 bases at V and 1 base at J, with 11 bases between. This CDR3 is 14 amino acids long. The CDR3 coding sequence is TGCGCCAGCAGCCCCGGGACATGGAACACTGAAGCTTTCTTT. Its protein is CASSPGTWNTEAFF.

CDR3 bases: TGTGCCAGTAGTATAGATGTCTCCGCGGGGTTCCGCCCCCTTGATCAGCCCCAGCATTTT. Translated, it gives CASSIDVSAGFRPLDQPQHF. V is TRBV19 and J is TRBJ1-5; D gene uncertain. V lost 0 bases, J lost 5 bases, and 26 bases lay in between. Germline V lookup: CDR1 LNHDA, CDR2 SQIVND (reference sequence). The CDR3 has 20 amino acids. The full variable domain, its missing parts supplied by reference TRBV19 and TRBJ1-5, is DGGITQSPKYLFRKEGQNVTLSCEQNLNHDAMYWYRQDPGQGLRLIYYSQIVNDFQKGDIAEGYSVSREKKESFPLTVTSAQKNPTAFYLCASSIDVSAGFRPLDQPQHFGDGTRLSIL.

This clone was seen just once. The chain employs TRBV2 and TRBJ2-2; 7 nucleotides line up with TRBD2. V lost 4 bases to trimming and J lost 4 bases; unmatched junction nucleotides: 9. The CDR3 is 16 amino acids. Germline V CDR1 and CDR2: SNHLY, FYNNEI. The CDR3: CASSALAGVGTGELFF. Written as DNA, the CDR3 is TGTGCCAGCAGTGCCTTGGCGGGAGTAGGCACCGGGGAGCTGTTTTTT.

This sequence joins TRBV7-9 and TRBJ2-5, with a weak D call TRBD2 (5 bases). Germline CDR1 SEHNR, CDR2 FQNEAQ (reference sequence). This CDR3 spans 13 amino acids. With 5 bases removed from V and 1 base from J, the gap between germline ends came to 8 bases. CDR3 DNA sequence: TGTGCCAGCAGCCGGGGAAGCCAAGAGACCCAGTACTTC. Residues: CASSRGSQETQYF.

A few counts support this clone. This chain links TRBV28 with TRBJ2-7, with a weak D call TRBD1 (5 bases). The CDR3 consists of 14 residues. The germline CDR1 and CDR2 sequences are MDHEN and SYDVKM. Trimming pared 3 bases from V and 1 base from J, leaving 10 bases between. The DNA of the CDR3 is TGTGCCAGCAGTTTTTGGCAGGGATCCTACGAGCAGTACTTC. Amino acid sequence: CASSFWQGSYEQYF.

This clone was recorded only once. CDR3 loop: CAISESRGEAFF. The CDR3 nucleotides are TGTGCCATCAGTGAGTCGCGGGGAGAAGCTTTCTTT. This rearrangement joins TRBV10-3 to TRBJ1-1; D uncertain. V lost 0 bases and J lost 8, with 7 bases in between. The CDR3 consists of 12 residues. CDR1 is ENHRY and CDR2 is SYGVKD in the germline V gene.

This clone was recorded only once. The genes are TRBV28 and TRBJ2-1, with TRBD2 matching over 8 bases. This CDR3 is 15 amino acids long. The V gene's germline CDR1 is MDHEN and CDR2 SYDVKM. Trimming cost V 5 bases and J 3 bases; bases outside gene matches: 6. The chain's CDR3 is CASSPLAGGYNEQFF. CDR3 sequence (DNA): TGTGCCAGCAGTCCCCTGGCGGGAGGCTACAATGAGCAGTTCTTC.

V gene TRBV3-1 (or the pseudogene TRBV3-2) combines with J gene TRBJ1-4; TRBD1 aligns across 7 bases. CDR3 size: 17 residues. In germline, CDR1 is LGHDT, CDR2 YNNKEL (reference sequence). The ends lost 2 bases at V and 4 bases at J; junction bases unmatched: 10. The DNA of the CDR3 is TGTGCCAGCAGCCAAAGGCCACAGGGGCTCGGTAATGAAAAACTGTTTTTT. Translated: CASSQRPQGLGNEKLFF.

The chain combines TRBV12-3 or TRBV12-4 with TRBJ2-7; TRBD2 might be the D (6 bases). Trimming pared 4 bases from V and 3 bases from J, leaving 10 bases between. The CDR3 covers 13 residues. The CDR3 DNA follows: TGTGCCAGCAGTTGGTCCGGGGGCTACGAGCAGTACTTC. Protein: CASSWSGGYEQYF.

This chain uses TRBV20-1 with TRBJ1-4; no definite D call. Per the germline V gene, CDR1 is DFQATT and CDR2 is SNEGSKA (reference sequence). Trimming left V 3 bases short and J 4 bases short, with 21 bases between. The CDR3 totals 17 residues. In DNA, the CDR3 is TGCAGTGCTAGTTCCGGCGATTTCAGGTCTCTTAATGAAAAACTGTTTTTT. Protein: CSASSGDFRSLNEKLFF.

The V call is TRBV28, the J call TRBJ2-1, with TRBD1 identical over 7 bases. The J segment lost 3 bases and the V segment lost 5 bases, leaving 7 bases of the junction unmatched. Germline-derived CDR1 and CDR2 are MDHEN and SYDVKM. The CDR3 loop spans 15 amino acids. CDR3 DNA sequence: TGTGCCAGCAGTCTTATTCAGGGGGTCTACAATGAGCAGTTCTTC. Translation gives CASSLIQGVYNEQFF. The full variable domain, rest sourced from reference TRBV28 and TRBJ2-1, is DVKVTQSSRYLVKRTGEKVFLECVQDMDHENMFWYRQDPGLGLRLIYFSYDVKMKEKGDIPEGYSVSREKKERFSLILESASTNQTSMYLCASSLIQGVYNEQFFGPGTRLTVL.

The chain links TRBV27 to TRBJ1-6; D not resolved. CDR3 length: 13 residues. Looked up from germline, CDR1 is MNHEY and CDR2 is SMNVEV (reference sequence). Trimming removed 5 bases at V and 9 bases at J, with 11 bases between. The CDR3, as DNA: TGTGCCAGCAGTAACCGAGCTGCTTCACCCCTCCACTTT. This gives the protein CASSNRAASPLHF.

V gene TRBV27 combines with J gene TRBJ1-1, with 7 bases matching TRBD1. The CDR3 contains 17 residues. Germline CDR1 and CDR2: MNHEY and SMNVEV (reference sequence). Losses at the gene ends were 6 bases for V and 0 bases for J; bases not matched to a gene: 13. CDR3 bases: TGTGCCAGCAGAACGACAGGGATGGTTTTTTTGAACACTGAAGCTTTCTTT. Its translation: CASRTTGMVFLNTEAFF.

The rearrangement links TRBV20-1 to TRBJ2-1, with 8 bases lining up with TRBD2. The CDR3 consists of 15 residues. The V gene's germline CDR1 is DFQATT and CDR2 SNEGSKA (reference sequence). The V segment lost 3 bases and the J segment 4 bases; nucleotides outside the gene matches: 8. The CDR3 protein is CSASEAGVKYNEQFF. The CDR3 DNA sequence: TGCAGTGCTAGTGAAGCGGGAGTCAAGTACAATGAGCAGTTCTTC.

The chain uses TRBV12-3 or TRBV12-4 and TRBJ1-2; TRBD1 might be the D (5 bases). The CDR3 consists of 13 residues. Trimming removed 3 bases from V and 7 bases from J, with 12 bases in between. The CDR3, as DNA: TGTGCCAGCAGTTTGACTTCGGGGGGTGGCTACACCTTC. Protein sequence: CASSLTSGGGYTF.

The V call is TRBV19, the J call TRBJ1-3; D possibly corresponds to TRBD1 (6 bases). The V gene's germline CDR1 is LNHDA and CDR2 SQIVND (reference sequence). CDR3 length equals 15 residues. Trimming removed 7 bases at V and 4 bases at J, with 17 bases between. The CDR3 DNA is TGTGCCAGTACCACTAACAGGGTGGTGGGAAACACCATATATTTT. This translates into CASTTNRVVGNTIYF.

The chain employs TRBV5-1 and TRBJ2-7; D remains ambiguous. Deletions cut 0 bases from V and 0 bases from J, with 7 bases between. Germline CDR1 and CDR2: SGHRS and YFSETQ. The CDR3 consists of 14 residues. The CDR3 bases are TGCGCCAGCAGCTTGGGGCTGAACTCCTACGAGCAGTACTTC. It encodes CASSLGLNSYEQYF.

The chain is built from TRBV7-2 and TRBJ2-5, with 9 bases matching TRBD1. CDR1 is SGHTA and CDR2 is FQGNSA in the germline V gene. J was trimmed by 1 base and V by 6 bases; bases with no gene match: 3. This CDR3 is built from 14 residues. Here the CDR3 DNA reads TGTGCCAGCAGTTGGGACAGGGTCCAAGAGACCCAGTACTTC. It specifies CASSWDRVQETQYF.

V gene TRBV9 combines with J gene TRBJ1-6; no clear D. V gave up 2 bases and J gave up 0 bases, with 6 bases separating them. This CDR3 is 15 amino acids long. CDR1 is SGDLS, CDR2 YYNGEE, per germline. CDR3 in amino acids: CASSVVSSYNSPLHF. The CDR3 nucleotides are TGTGCCAGCAGCGTGGTTAGCTCCTATAATTCACCCCTCCACTTT.

The CDR3 is CAWTLSGGPGIGNGNTIYF. The DNA for the CDR3 is TGTGCCTGGACCCTCAGCGGTGGCCCCGGGATAGGTAATGGAAACACCATATATTTT. The chain carries TRBV30 and TRBJ1-3, with unresolved D. This CDR3 spans 19 amino acids. Germline-derived CDR1 and CDR2 are GTSNPN and SVGIG (reference sequence). Between the trimmed V and J ends, which lost 4 bases and 3 bases, there was a span of 28 bases.

This clone appeared once. This sequence joins TRBV7-2 and TRBJ2-3, with 11 bases fitting TRBD2. CDR1 SGHTA and CDR2 FQGNSA come from the germline V gene. This CDR3 is built from 16 residues. Germline trimming cut 4 bases from V and 10 bases from J; bases unmatched to any gene: 13. The CDR3 DNA reads TGTGCCAGCAGCTCCCAGATATCGACTAGCGGGATAGCGCAGTATTTT. Protein product: CASSSQISTSGIAQYF.

This chain links TRBV5-4 with TRBJ2-3, with 12 nucleotides matching TRBD2. J lost 2 bases, V lost 3 bases, and 4 bases had no gene match. This CDR3 spans 16 amino acids. Per germline, CDR1 SGHNT and CDR2 YYREEE (reference sequence). The CDR3 protein is CASSSRLAGDTDTQYF. DNA for the CDR3: TGTGCCAGCAGCTCACGACTAGCGGGGGACACAGATACGCAGTATTTT.